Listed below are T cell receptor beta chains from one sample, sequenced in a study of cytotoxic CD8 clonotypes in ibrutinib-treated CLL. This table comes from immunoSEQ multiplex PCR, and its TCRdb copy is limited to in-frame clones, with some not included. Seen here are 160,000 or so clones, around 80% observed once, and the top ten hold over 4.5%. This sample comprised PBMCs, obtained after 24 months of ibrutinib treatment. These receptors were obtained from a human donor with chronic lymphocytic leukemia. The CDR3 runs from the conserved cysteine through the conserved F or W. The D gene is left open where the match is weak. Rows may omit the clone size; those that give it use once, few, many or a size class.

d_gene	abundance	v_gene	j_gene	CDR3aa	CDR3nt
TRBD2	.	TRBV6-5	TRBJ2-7	CASSWGAGGSYEQYF	TGTGCCAGCAGCTGGGGAGCGGGAGGATCCTACGAGCAGTACTTC
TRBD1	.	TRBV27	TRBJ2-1	CASKIKLRDRGEDEQFF	TGTGCCAGCAAGATAAAACTCCGGGACAGGGGTGAAGATGAGCAGTTCTTC
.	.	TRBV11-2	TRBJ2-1	CASSNGGTVQDLFF	TGTGCCAGCAGCAATGGCGGAACAGTACAGGATTTGTTCTTC
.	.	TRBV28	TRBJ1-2	CASRAGTSEGYGYTF	TGTGCCAGCAGGGCCGGGACATCTGAAGGGTATGGCTACACCTTC
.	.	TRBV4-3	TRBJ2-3	CASSHERSPTQYF	TGCGCCAGCAGCCATGAGCGGTCCCCTACGCAGTATTTT
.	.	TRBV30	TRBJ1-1	CAWNRGNTEAFF	TGTGCCTGGAATAGGGGAAACACTGAAGCTTTCTTT
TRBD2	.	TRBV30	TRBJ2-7	CAWSPGLSYEQYF	TGTGCCTGGAGTCCGGGACTATCCTACGAGCAGTACTTC
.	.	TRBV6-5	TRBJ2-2	CASSYLGTGELFF	TGTGCCAGCAGTTACCTTGGCACCGGGGAGCTGTTTTTT
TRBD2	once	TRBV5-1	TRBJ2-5	CASSLRLAGVKTQYF	TGCGCCAGCAGCTTGAGACTAGCGGGGGTAAAGACCCAGTACTTC
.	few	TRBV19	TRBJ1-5	CASRAGGRSNQPQHF	TGTGCCAGTAGAGCCGGGGGACGTAGCAATCAGCCCCAGCATTTT
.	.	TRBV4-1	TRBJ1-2	CASSPRQLLFNYGYTF	TGCGCCAGCAGCCCGAGACAGTTACTATTCAACTATGGCTACACCTTC
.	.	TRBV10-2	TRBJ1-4	CASRLRGFGEKLFF	TGCGCCAGCCGCCTCAGGGGATTCGGTGAAAAACTGTTTTTT
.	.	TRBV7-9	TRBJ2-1	CASTLDGVPQNEQFF	TGTGCCAGCACTCTCGACGGGGTACCCCAGAATGAGCAGTTCTTC
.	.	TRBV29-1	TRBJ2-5	CSVGDGETQYF	TGCAGCGTGGGGGACGGGGAGACCCAGTACTTC
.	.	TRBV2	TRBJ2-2	CASSLQGQDTGELFF	TGTGCCAGCAGTCTGCAGGGCCAGGACACCGGGGAGCTGTTTTTT
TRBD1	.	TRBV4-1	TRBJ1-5	CASSTDRGSNQPQHF	TGCGCCAGCAGCACGGACAGGGGCAGCAATCAGCCCCAGCATTTT
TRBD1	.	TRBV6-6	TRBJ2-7	CASTPSGTGDSYEQYF	TGTGCCAGCACCCCGTCCGGGACAGGGGACTCCTACGAGCAGTACTTC
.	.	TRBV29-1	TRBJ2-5	CSVETSARVKETQYF	TGCAGCGTCGAGACGTCCGCTCGGGTGAAAGAGACCCAGTACTTC
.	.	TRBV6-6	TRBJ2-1	CASSTGRPTYNEQFF	TGTGCCAGCAGTACTGGACGGCCAACCTACAATGAGCAGTTCTTC
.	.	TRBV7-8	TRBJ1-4	CASSNPENEKLFF	TGTGCCAGCAGCAATCCGGAGAATGAAAAACTGTTTTTT
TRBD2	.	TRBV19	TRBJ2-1	CASSGLAGSYNEQFF	TGTGCCAGTAGTGGACTAGCGGGATCATACAATGAGCAGTTCTTC
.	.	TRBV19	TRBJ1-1	CASSIVGARNTEAFF	TGTGCCAGTAGTATAGTAGGGGCCCGTAACACTGAAGCTTTCTTT
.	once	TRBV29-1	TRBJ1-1	CSGWDVYNTEAFF	TGCAGCGGATGGGACGTGTATAACACTGAAGCTTTCTTT
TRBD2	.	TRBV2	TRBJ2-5	CASRERGTLHF	TGTGCCAGCAGGGAGCGGGGGACTCTGCACTTC
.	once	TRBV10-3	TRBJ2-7	CAISDGGGGSYEQYF	TGTGCCATCAGTGACGGAGGGGGGGGATCCTACGAGCAGTACTTC
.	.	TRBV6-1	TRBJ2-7	CASVGDSPYEQYF	TGTGCCAGCGTCGGAGACAGTCCCTACGAGCAGTACTTC
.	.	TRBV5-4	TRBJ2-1	CASSLSKYNEQFF	TGTGCCAGCAGCTTGTCGAAATACAATGAGCAGTTCTTC
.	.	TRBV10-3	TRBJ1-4	CAISSGTTNEKLFF	TGTGCCATCTCTTCCGGAACAACTAATGAAAAACTGTTTTTT
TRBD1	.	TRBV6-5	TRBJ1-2	CASTMGQAGSYGYTF	TGTGCCAGCACCATGGGACAGGCAGGTTCCTATGGCTACACCTTC
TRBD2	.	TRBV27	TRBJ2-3	CASRASTSGIDTQYF	TGTGCCAGCAGGGCCTCGACTAGCGGGATCGATACGCAGTATTTT
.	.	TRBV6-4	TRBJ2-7	CASRGYEAPEQYF	TGTGCCAGCAGGGGATACGAGGCCCCCGAGCAGTACTTC
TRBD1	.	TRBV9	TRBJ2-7	CASSRDRVRYEQYF	TGTGCCAGCAGCCGCGACAGGGTGAGATACGAGCAGTACTTC
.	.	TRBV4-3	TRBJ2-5	CASSPGMGAGETQYF	TGCGCCAGCAGCCCCGGGATGGGGGCCGGGGAGACCCAGTACTTC
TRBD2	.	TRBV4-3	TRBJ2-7	CASSHGSGSSYEQYF	TGCGCCAGCAGCCACGGTAGCGGGAGCTCCTACGAGCAGTACTTC
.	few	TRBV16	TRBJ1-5	CASSQQGLFQPQHF	TGTGCCAGCAGCCAACAGGGTTTATTTCAGCCCCAGCATTTT
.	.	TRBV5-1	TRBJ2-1	CASSLVGDPHNEQFF	TGCGCCAGCAGCTTGGTCGGGGACCCACACAATGAGCAGTTCTTC
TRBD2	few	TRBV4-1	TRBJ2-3	CASSPSGRGGSDTQYF	TGCGCCAGCAGCCCCTCCGGCCGGGGGGGTTCAGATACGCAGTATTTT
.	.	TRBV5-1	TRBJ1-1	CASSLARGRKNTEAFF	TGCGCCAGCAGCTTGGCACGGGGACGGAAAAACACTGAAGCTTTCTTT
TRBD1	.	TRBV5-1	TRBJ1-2	CASSPGQGNYGYTF	TGCGCCAGCAGCCCTGGACAGGGAAACTATGGCTACACCTTC
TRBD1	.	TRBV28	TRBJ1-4	CASSSAGQGVGEKLFF	TGTGCCAGCAGTTCGGCGGGACAGGGGGTTGGTGAAAAACTGTTTTTT
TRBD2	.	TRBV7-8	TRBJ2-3	CATTGRLAGFFDTDTQYF	TGTGCCACCACGGGGAGGCTAGCGGGATTTTTTGATACAGATACGCAGTATTTT
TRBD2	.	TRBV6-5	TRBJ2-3	CASRSGASGADTQYF	TGTGCCAGCAGATCAGGAGCTAGCGGGGCAGATACGCAGTATTTT
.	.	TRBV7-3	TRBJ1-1	CASSLDNMNTEAFF	TGTGCCAGCAGCTTAGACAATATGAACACTGAAGCTTTCTTT
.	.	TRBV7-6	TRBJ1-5	CASSPANQPQHF	TGTGCCAGCAGCCCCGCCAATCAGCCCCAGCATTTT
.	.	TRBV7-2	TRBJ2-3	CASSPTRSADTQYF	TGTGCCAGCAGCCCGACCCGGTCCGCAGATACGCAGTATTTT
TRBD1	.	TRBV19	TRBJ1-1	CASSTWTGPEAFF	TGTGCCAGTAGTACCTGGACAGGGCCTGAAGCTTTCTTT
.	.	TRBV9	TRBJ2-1	CASTRGVGVDNEQFF	TGTGCCAGCACCCGAGGGGTGGGGGTAGACAATGAGCAGTTCTTC
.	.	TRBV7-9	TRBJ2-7	CASSLRPDSYEQYF	TGTGCCAGCAGCTTAAGACCTGACTCCTACGAGCAGTACTTC
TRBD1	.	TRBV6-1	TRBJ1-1	CAGETGGRTEAFF	TGTGCCGGTGAGACAGGGGGGAGGACTGAAGCTTTCTTT
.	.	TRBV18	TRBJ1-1	CASRRAGLSTEAFF	TGTGCCAGCCGCCGAGCGGGCTTGAGCACTGAAGCTTTCTTT